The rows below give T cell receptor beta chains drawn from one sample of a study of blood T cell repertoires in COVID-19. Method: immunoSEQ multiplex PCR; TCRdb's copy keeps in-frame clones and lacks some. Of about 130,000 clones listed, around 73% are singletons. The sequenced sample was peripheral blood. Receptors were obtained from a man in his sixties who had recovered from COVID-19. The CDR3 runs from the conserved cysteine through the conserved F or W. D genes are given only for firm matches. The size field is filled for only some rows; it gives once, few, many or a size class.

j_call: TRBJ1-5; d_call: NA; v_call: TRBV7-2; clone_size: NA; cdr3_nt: TGTGCCAGCAGCTTAGATGGAGGGGGCAATCAGCCCCAGCATTTT; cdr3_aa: CASSLDGGGNQPQHF
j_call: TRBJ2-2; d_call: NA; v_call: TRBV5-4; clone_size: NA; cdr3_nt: TGTGCCAGCACCCCTCGAGCGGGTTCGAACACCGGGGAGCTGTTTTTT; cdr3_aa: CASTPRAGSNTGELFF
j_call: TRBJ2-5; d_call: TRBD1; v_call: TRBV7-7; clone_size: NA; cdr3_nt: TGTGCTAGCAGCCAAGGGGGCGAGGAGACCCAGTACTTC; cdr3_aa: CASSQGGEETQYF
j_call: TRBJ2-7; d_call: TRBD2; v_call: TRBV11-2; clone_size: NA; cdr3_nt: TGTGCCAGCAGCTTAGGTCTTGCGGGAGGTTTTGAGCAGTACTTC; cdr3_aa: CASSLGLAGGFEQYF
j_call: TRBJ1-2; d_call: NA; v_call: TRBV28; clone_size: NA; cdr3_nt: TGTGCCAGCAGCCAGACGGGTTCTAACTATGGCTACACCTTC; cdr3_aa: CASSQTGSNYGYTF
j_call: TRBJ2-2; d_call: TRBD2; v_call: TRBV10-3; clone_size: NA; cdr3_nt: TGTGCCATCAGTCCTGGGACTAGCACGAACACCGGGGAGCTGTTTTTT; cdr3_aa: CAISPGTSTNTGELFF
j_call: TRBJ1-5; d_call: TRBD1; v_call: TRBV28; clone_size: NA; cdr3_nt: TGTGCCAGCAGTCCATATCGGGGGCCCCGGGACAGGGCCTACAATAGCAATCAGCCCCAGCATTTT; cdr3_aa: CASSPYRGPRDRAYNSNQPQHF
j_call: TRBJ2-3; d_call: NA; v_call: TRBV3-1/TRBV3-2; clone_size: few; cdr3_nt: TGTGCCAGCAGCCATAGAAGGGGTGGGGGCACAGATACGCAGTATTTT; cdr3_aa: CASSHRRGGGTDTQYF
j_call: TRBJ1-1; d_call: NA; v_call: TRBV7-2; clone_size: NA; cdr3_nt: TGTGCCAGCAGCTCCAGGGGACCCTCATTCATTAACACTGAAGCTTTCTTT; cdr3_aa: CASSSRGPSFINTEAFF
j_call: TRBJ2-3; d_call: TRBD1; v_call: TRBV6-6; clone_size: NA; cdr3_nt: TGTGCCAGCAGGACAGGGGCAGATACGCAGTATTTT; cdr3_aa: CASRTGADTQYF
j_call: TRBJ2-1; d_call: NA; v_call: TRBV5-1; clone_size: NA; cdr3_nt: TGCGCCAGCAGCTTAGGTGGGACAAGCTACAATGAGCAGTTCTTC; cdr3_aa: CASSLGGTSYNEQFF
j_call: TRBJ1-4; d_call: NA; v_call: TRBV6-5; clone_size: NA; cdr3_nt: TGTGCCACAGGGCAGGGCCGAGGTGAAAAACTGTTTTTT; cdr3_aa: CATGQGRGEKLFF
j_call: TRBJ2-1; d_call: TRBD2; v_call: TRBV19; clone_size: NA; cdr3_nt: TGTGCCAGTAGTCCTCCGAGCGGGAGTTACAATGAGCAGTTCTTC; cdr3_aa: CASSPPSGSYNEQFF
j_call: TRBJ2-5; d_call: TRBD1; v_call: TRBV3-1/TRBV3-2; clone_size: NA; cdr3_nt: TGTGCCAGCAGCCGAGCAGGGGGAGAGACCCAGTACTTC; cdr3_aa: CASSRAGGETQYF
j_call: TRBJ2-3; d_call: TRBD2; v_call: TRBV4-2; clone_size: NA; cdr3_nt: TGTGCCAGCAGCCAAGTAGGCCAGGGATTGACTAGCGGGGGAGCCGATACGCAGTATTTT; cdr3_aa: CASSQVGQGLTSGGADTQYF
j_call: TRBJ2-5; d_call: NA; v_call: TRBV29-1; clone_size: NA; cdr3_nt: TGCAGCGTTAAATCAGGCCAAGAGACCCAGTACTTC; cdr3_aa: CSVKSGQETQYF